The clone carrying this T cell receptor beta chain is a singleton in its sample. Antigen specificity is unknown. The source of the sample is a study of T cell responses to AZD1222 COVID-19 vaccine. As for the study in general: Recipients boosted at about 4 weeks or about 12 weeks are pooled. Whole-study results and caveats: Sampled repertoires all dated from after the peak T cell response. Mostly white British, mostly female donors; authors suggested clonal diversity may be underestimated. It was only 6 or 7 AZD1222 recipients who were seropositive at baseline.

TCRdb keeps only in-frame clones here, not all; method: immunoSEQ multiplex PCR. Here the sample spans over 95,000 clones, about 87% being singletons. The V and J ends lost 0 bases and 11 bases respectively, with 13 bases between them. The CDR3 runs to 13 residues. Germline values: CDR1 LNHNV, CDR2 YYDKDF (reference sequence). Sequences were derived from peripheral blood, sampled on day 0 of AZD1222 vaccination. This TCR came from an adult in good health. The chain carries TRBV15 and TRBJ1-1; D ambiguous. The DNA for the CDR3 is TGTGCCACCAGCAGAGATGGTTGGGAGAGGGCTTTCTTT. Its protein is CATSRDGWERAFF.